Ten or more counts support the clone carrying this T cell receptor beta chain. CDR1 is MNHNY and CDR2 is SVGAGI in the germline V gene (reference sequence). V was pared by 6 bases and J by 2 bases, with 7 bases of the junction left unmatched. The CDR3 sequence is 15 residues long. TCRdb reprocessed the RT-PCR reads via MiXCR and lists one record per CDR3 protein. The sample carries hundreds of thousands of distinct CDR3 sequences, about 14% recorded once. The chain combines TRBV6-6 with TRBJ2-7; 10 bases map to TRBD2. This TCR came from a female donor in good health, serving as a healthy control. Specimen: memory CD4+ T cells from blood. This CDR3 is CASSTSGGVTYEQYF. The CDR3 nucleotides are TGTGCCAGCAGCACGAGCGGGGGGGTTACCTACGAGCAGTACTTC.